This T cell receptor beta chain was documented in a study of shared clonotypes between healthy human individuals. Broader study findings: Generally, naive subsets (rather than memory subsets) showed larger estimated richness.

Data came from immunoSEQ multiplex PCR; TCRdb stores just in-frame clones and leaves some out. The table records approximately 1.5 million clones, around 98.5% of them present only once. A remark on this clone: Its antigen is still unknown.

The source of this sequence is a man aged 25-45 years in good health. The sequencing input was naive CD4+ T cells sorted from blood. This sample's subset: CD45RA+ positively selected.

The DNA for the CDR3 is TGTGCCAGCAGCTTAGGAGTGGGGACTAGCGGGAGTAAATCCTACGAGCAGTACTTC. The encoded protein is CASSLGVGTSGSKSYEQYF. The chain combines TRBV7-2 with TRBJ2-7, with 14 positions matching TRBD2. CDR1 and CDR2 from the germline V gene are SGHTA and FQGNSA. J lost 1 base, V lost 1 base, and 9 bases had no gene match. The CDR3 has 19 amino acids.